This TCR beta chain is from a study of shared clonotypes between healthy human individuals. Study background: Three plates each covered CD4 naive and memory; CD8 naive two, CD8 memory one.

Measured with immunoSEQ multiplex PCR; TCRdb has only the in-frame clones, and not every one. The sample records roughly 2,500,000 clones, 90% to 95% being singletons. Overall study findings and caveats: In general, naive subsets displayed greater estimated richness than memory subsets did.

With respect to this clone: Its antigen remains unknown.

Donors comprised only Caucasian adults living in Nashville, Tennessee. Splitting the CD4+ cells yielded a CD45RA+ naive subset and a CD45RA-negative memory subset. V was shortened by 3 bases and J by 2 bases, with 11 bases between the two germline ends. Germline V CDR1 and CDR2: LNHNV, YYDKDF (reference sequence). This CDR3 is 14 amino acids long. Material for sequencing was naive CD4+ T cells from PBMCs. Subset: CD45RA+ positively selected. The rearrangement joins TRBV15 to TRBJ2-7, with D possibly being TRBD1 or TRBD2 (5 bases each). The sequence was collected from a man between 18 and 35 years old in good health. Some clones in this sample may be carry-over from other donors' samples. The CDR3 spells CATSSRDVAYEQYF. The CDR3, as DNA: TGTGCCACCAGCAGCCGGGACGTCGCCTACGAGCAGTACTTC. The full variable domain, completed using reference TRBV15 and TRBJ2-7, is DAMVIQNPRYQVTQFGKPVTLSCSQTLNHNVMYWYQQKSSQAPKLLFHYYDKDFNNEADTPDNFQSRRPNTSFCFLDIRSPGLGDTAMYLCATSSRDVAYEQYFGPGTRLTVT.